Following are 13 T cell receptor beta chains from one sample sequenced in a study of cytomegalovirus exposure and HLA in healthy donors (dated by TCRdb to the late 2010s). The library was built by means of the immunoSEQ multiplex PCR assay. The multiplex PCR relied on a mix of 60 forward primers for TCR Vbeta segments and 13 reverse primers for TCR Jbeta segments. The source is immuneACCESS, and TCRdb retained only in-frame sequences with V and J called. Part of the clones is not carried over; for the studies checked, unresolved V genes explain less than half of this, and the remainder is unexplained. Within this sample are about 86,000 clones, with approximately 79% of them counted one time only. The ten most abundant clones make up about 6% of the sample. Sequencing input: PBMCs. The origin of the receptors is a female donor in good health and CMV-seronegative.

The J gene is TRBJ1-2, the V gene TRBV21-1; TRBD1 is the table's D call and was not checked against the DNA. TRBV21-1 is listed as a pseudogene. This CDR3 comprises 14 residues. The CDR3 protein is CASSSTGGHYGYTF. CDR3 nucleotides: TGTGCCAGCAGTTCGACAGGGGGCCACTATGGCTACACCTTC.

The chain joins TRBV28 to TRBJ2-1; maybe TRBD1 (5 bases). This CDR3 has 15 amino acids. Germline V lookup: CDR1 MDHEN, CDR2 SYDVKM. V dropped 7 bases and J dropped 7 bases, with 20 bases sitting between them. CDR3 sequence (DNA): TGTGCCAGCACTTCCGGGCAGGGCGAAGTGAATGAGCAGTTCTTC. Translated: CASTSGQGEVNEQFF.

This chain joins TRBV15 and TRBJ2-5; D is ambiguous. The CDR3 has 15 amino acids. V shed 1 base and J shed 1 base, with 10 bases lying between them. The germline V gene encodes CDR1 LNHNV and CDR2 YYDKDF (reference sequence). CDR3 sequence reads: CATSRVAGFQETQYF. The CDR3 DNA reads as TGTGCCACCAGCAGAGTGGCAGGCTTCCAAGAGACCCAGTACTTC.

About this clone itself: Germline and junction disagree at one end, which may indicate a read error. V is TRBV5-1 and J is TRBJ2-5; 10 bases align to TRBD1. The length of the CDR3 is 15 residues. Germline V gene sequence: CDR1 SGHRS, CDR2 YFSETQ. The CDR3 here is CASRLGTGDGETQYF. The CDR3 nucleotides are TGCGCCAGCAGGTTGGGGACAGGGGACGGAGAGACCCAGTACTTC. The whole variable domain, remainder taken from reference TRBV5-1 and TRBJ2-5, is KAGVTQTPRYLIKTRGQQVTLSCSPISGHRSVSWYQQTPGQGLQFLFEYFSETQRNKGNFPGRFSGRQFSNSRSEMNVSTLELGDSALYLCASRLGTGDGETQYFGPGTRLLVL.

The rearrangement uses TRBV30 and TRBJ2-5; weak D call: TRBD2 (6 bases). Trimming left V 2 bases short and J 11 bases short, with 15 bases between. Germline V lookup: CDR1 GTSNPN, CDR2 SVGIG (reference sequence). The CDR3 extends over 12 amino acids. The CDR3 spells CAWSRDLYEQYF. The CDR3 DNA sequence: TGTGCCTGGAGTCGGGACTTATATGAGCAGTACTTC.

This clone is a singleton in its sample. The chain couples TRBV28 to TRBJ1-4; D gene uncertain. CDR3 length: 13 residues. Germline loops: CDR1 MDHEN, CDR2 SYDVKM. The V and J ends lost 3 bases and 8 bases respectively, with 10 bases between them. The CDR3: CASSFRINEKLFF. As DNA, the CDR3 is TGTGCCAGCAGTTTCAGGATCAACGAAAAACTGTTTTTT.

The table lists this clone with a few counts. This chain uses TRBV6-6 with TRBJ1-4; D gene uncertain. The ends were cut back, 8 bases at V and 5 bases at J, with 18 bases in the middle. Germline V gives CDR1 MNHNY, CDR2 SVGAGI (reference sequence). The CDR3 totals 15 residues. CDR3 amino acids: CASSSSGEGNEKLFF. CDR3 DNA: TGTGCCAGCTCATCTTCCGGGGAAGGGAATGAAAAACTGTTTTTT.

The chain recombines TRBV15 with TRBJ2-5; 13 positions match TRBD2. Germline V gene data show CDR1 as LNHNV and CDR2 as YYDKDF (reference sequence). V trimming: 1 base; J trimming: 4 bases; junction bases outside the gene matches: 3. The CDR3 runs 16 residues. CDR3 nucleotide sequence: TGTGCCACCAGCAGAGGGACTAGCGGGGGAACAGAGACCCAGTACTTC. Its translation is CATSRGTSGGTETQYF.

As concerns this clone: Relative to the germline gene, one junction end is altered; a read error may explain this. The V call is TRBV7-7, the J call TRBJ2-7; a weak D match, TRBD2 (5 bases). The CDR3 runs to 13 residues. Germline CDR1 SSHAT, CDR2 FNYEAQ (reference sequence). This CDR3 is CASSLEAGYEQYF. The CDR3 DNA reads as TGTGCTAGCAGTCTAGAGGCGGGTTACGAGCAGTACTTC.

J is TRBJ1-5 and V is TRBV6-5; perhaps TRBD1 as D (5 bases). Germline V gives CDR1 MNHEY, CDR2 SVGAGI. V lost 6 bases and J 5 bases, leaving 17 bases between the germline ends. This CDR3 is 15 amino acids long. CDR3 sequence reads: CASSRQIGFDQPQHF. Written as DNA, the CDR3 is TGTGCCAGCAGCAGACAGATTGGCTTTGATCAGCCCCAGCATTTT.

The J gene is TRBJ2-7, the V gene TRBV6-5, with D possibly being TRBD2 (6 bases). V was clipped by 0 bases and J by 11 bases, with 14 bases between them. The CDR3 contains 13 residues. CDR1 and CDR2 from the germline V gene are MNHEY and SVGAGI. CDR3 protein: CASSYSSAGLEYF. The DNA for the CDR3 is TGTGCCAGCAGTTACTCGAGTGCGGGGTTGGAGTACTTC.

J is TRBJ1-4 and V is TRBV4-2; 12 positions match TRBD1. CDR1 LGHNA and CDR2 YNFKEQ come from the germline V gene. The V segment lost 0 bases and the J segment 8 bases; nucleotides outside the gene matches: 7. The CDR3 is 17 residues long. CDR3 coding DNA: TGTGCCAGCAGCCAAGATATCCCTGGGACAGGGGGCGAAAAACTGTTTTTT. Protein sequence: CASSQDIPGTGGEKLFF.

V is TRBV7-9 and J is TRBJ2-1; possible D gene TRBD2, 5 bases. From germline, CDR1 is SEHNR and CDR2 FQNEAQ (reference sequence). This CDR3 comprises 12 residues. With 4 bases removed from V and 6 bases from J, the gap between germline ends came to 7 bases. In DNA, the CDR3 is TGTGCCAGCAGCTCCCTAGCCAATGAGCAGTTCTTC. It specifies CASSSLANEQFF. The full variable domain, rest sourced from reference TRBV7-9 and TRBJ2-1, is DTGVSQNPRHKITKRGQNVTFRCDPISEHNRLYWYRQTLGQGPEFLTYFQNEAQLEKSRLLSDRFSAERPKGSFSTLEIQRTEQGDSAMYLCASSSLANEQFFGPGTRLTVL.